This T cell receptor (beta chain) was sequenced during a study of T cell clones after liver transplantation. CDR1 is SEHNR, CDR2 FQNEAQ, per germline (reference sequence). This CDR3 region has 16 residues. Between the trimmed V and J ends, which lost 5 bases and 4 bases, there was a span of 20 bases. TCRdb's table, derived via immunoSEQ multiplex PCR, lists solely in-frame clones and lacks some. The sample lists about 100,000 clones; roughly four fifths were seen once. This chain joins TRBV7-9 and TRBJ1-2, with a tentative D call TRBD1 (5 bases). The sequenced sample was CD4+ T cells from blood, obtained before liver transplant. The source of this sequence is a human donor who received a liver transplant. CDR3: CASSPLASGTVYGYTF. The CDR3 DNA follows: TGTGCCAGCAGCCCCCTCGCCTCCGGGACGGTCTATGGCTACACCTTC.